The sequence of this T cell receptor (beta chain) was determined in a study of blood T cell repertoires in COVID-19. About the study: Samples taken during acute and convalescent COVID-19 were collected in the United States, Italy and Spain.

Generated by immunoSEQ multiplex PCR, the TCRdb table keeps only in-frame clones and is missing some. The table includes approximately 37,000 clones, roughly 85% detected once. The TCR comes from a man in his 60s with active or convalescent COVID-19. The sequenced sample was peripheral blood.

CDR3: CASSYSRPATNEKLFF. CDR3 nucleotides: TGTGCCAGCAGTTACTCCAGGCCCGCAACTAATGAAAAACTGTTTTTT. V is TRBV6-6 and J is TRBJ1-4, with D uncertain. Trimming removed 0 bases at V and 0 bases at J, with 8 bases between. Germline CDR1 reads MNHNY; CDR2 reads SVGAGI (reference sequence). The CDR3 sequence is 16 residues long.